This T cell receptor beta chain was retrieved from a study of tumor-infiltrating lymphocytes in primary liver carcinoma. Co-extracting RNA and DNA was done with about 20-34 mg of unsorted bulk tissue as input. The patients presented with primary liver carcinoma, which was managed through surgical resection. There were only treatment-naive patients, all with chronic HBV infection. The input was approximately 500 ng total RNA; TCR beta cDNA was made from it with a constant-region primer. Libraries for TCR beta were built through three nested multiplex PCR rounds, which together made up a slightly modified ARM-PCR procedure. TRBV1-TRBV30 forward primers and a C-beta reverse primer were used in the first two PCR rounds, which each ran for about 10 cycles. MiXCR was run by TCRdb on the multiplex PCR reads, yielding one entry per CDR3 protein. The sample has approximately 54,000 distinct CDR3 sequences; about three quarters are singletons.

CDR1 is MNHEY, CDR2 SVGAGI, per germline. V lost 7 bases and J lost 6, with 18 bases in between. The CDR3 is 15 residues long. The sample was liver tumor tissue from sampling region 2. The subset: tumor region T2, inferior pole. The rearrangement joins TRBV6-5 to TRBJ2-2; D is undetermined. This clonotype originated in a man in his forties or fifties with primary liver carcinoma and hepatitis B virus infection. In DNA form, the CDR3 reads TGTGCCAGCAACTACGCAGTGGACGGCGCCGGGGAGCTGTTTTTT. Protein sequence: CASNYAVDGAGELFF.